The clone carrying this TCR beta chain came up many times. What it binds is not known. The entirety of the isolated RNA underwent reverse transcription, so expressed TCRB transcripts were sequenced. Using immunoSEQ multiplex PCR, the repertoire was profiled, and TCRdb retains in-frame clones only, with some absent. The sample gives 550,000 to 850,000 clones, 13% of which show up once; approximately 0.02% is in the top ten. This sample is drawn from a study of beta chain features in type 1 diabetes. Broader study findings: Across all four CD4+ subsets, people with type 1 diabetes showed modestly shorter TCRB CDR3s.

Germline V gene sequence: CDR1 ENHRY, CDR2 SYGVKD. The CDR3 has 15 residues. V shed 3 bases and J 2 bases; nucleotides not matched to a gene: 5. The chain has TRBV10-3 and TRBJ2-5; TRBD1 aligns across 8 bases. The origin of this receptor is a man between 18 and 29 years old with type 1 diabetes. The specimen was naive CD4+ T cells from blood. CDR3 DNA sequence: TGTGCCATCAGTGAATGGACAGGGCGGCAAGAGACCCAGTACTTC. Translation gives CAISEWTGRQETQYF.